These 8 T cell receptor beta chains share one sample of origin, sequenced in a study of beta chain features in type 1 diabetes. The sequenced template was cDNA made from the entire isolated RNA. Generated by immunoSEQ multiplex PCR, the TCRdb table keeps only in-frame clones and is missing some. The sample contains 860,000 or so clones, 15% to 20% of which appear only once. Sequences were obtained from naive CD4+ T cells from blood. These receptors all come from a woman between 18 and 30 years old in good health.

The CDR3 here is CASSWTSGTYNEQFF. DNA of the CDR3: TGCGCCAGCAGCTGGACTAGCGGGACCTACAATGAGCAGTTCTTC. The chain carries TRBV5-1 and TRBJ2-1, with TRBD2 identical over 12 bases. The J segment lost 2 bases and the V segment lost 3 bases, leaving 0 bases of the junction unmatched. Germline CDR1 is SGHRS and CDR2 is YFSETQ. This CDR3 spans 15 amino acids.

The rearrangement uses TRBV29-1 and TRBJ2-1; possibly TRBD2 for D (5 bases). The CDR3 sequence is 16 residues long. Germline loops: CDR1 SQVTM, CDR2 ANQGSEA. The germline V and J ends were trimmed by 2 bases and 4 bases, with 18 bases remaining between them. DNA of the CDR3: TGCAGCGTTGAATTGGCACTCACGAGAGGGTACAATGAGCAGTTCTTC. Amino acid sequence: CSVELALTRGYNEQFF.

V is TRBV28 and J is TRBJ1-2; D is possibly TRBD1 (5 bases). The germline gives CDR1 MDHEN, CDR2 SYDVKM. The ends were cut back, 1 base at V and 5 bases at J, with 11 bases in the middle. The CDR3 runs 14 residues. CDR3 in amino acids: CASSLYGRTYGYTF. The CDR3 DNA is TGTGCCAGCAGTTTATACGGGCGGACATATGGCTACACCTTC.

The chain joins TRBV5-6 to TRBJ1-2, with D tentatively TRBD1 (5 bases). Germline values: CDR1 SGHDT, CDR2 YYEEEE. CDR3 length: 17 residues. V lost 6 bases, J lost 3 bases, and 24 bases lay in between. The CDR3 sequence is CASTLGISPGHYYGYTF. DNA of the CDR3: TGTGCCAGCACCCTCGGGATCTCGCCAGGGCATTACTATGGCTACACCTTC.

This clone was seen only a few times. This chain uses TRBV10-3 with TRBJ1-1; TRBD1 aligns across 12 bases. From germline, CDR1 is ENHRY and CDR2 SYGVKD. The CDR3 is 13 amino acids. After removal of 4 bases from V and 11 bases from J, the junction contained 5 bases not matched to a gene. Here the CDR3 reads CAISGDRGQGAFF. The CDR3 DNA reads TGTGCCATCAGTGGGGACAGGGGGCAGGGTGCTTTCTTT.

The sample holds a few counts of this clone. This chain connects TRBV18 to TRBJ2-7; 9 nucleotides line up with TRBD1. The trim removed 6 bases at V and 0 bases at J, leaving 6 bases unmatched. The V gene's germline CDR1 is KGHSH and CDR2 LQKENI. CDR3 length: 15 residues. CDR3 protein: CASSPGQGFSYEQYF. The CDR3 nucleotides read TGTGCCAGCTCTCCTGGACAGGGGTTCTCCTACGAGCAGTACTTC.

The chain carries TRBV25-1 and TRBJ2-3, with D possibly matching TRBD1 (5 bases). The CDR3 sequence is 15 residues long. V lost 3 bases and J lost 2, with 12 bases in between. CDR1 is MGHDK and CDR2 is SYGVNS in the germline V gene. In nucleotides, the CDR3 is TGTGCCAGCAGTGAGCACCTGGGGCCCACAGATACGCAGTATTTT. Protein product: CASSEHLGPTDTQYF.

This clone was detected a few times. The CDR3 region is CASSQGGGLETQYF. As DNA, the CDR3 is TGTGCCAGCAGCCAAGGCGGGGGATTAGAGACCCAGTACTTC. This chain uses TRBV28 with TRBJ2-5, with 7 bases lining up with TRBD2. The germline V gene has CDR1 MDHEN and CDR2 SYDVKM. The CDR3 runs to 14 residues. V trimming: 6 bases; J trimming: 4 bases; junction bases outside the gene matches: 8.